These T cell receptor beta chains were read from a single sample in a study of blood T cell repertoires in COVID-19. The protocol was immunoSEQ multiplex PCR, while the TCRdb copy is restricted to in-frame clones and leaves out a portion. The sample records approximately 80,000 clones, around 81% being singletons. The sample taken for sequencing was peripheral blood. Receptor source: a man aged 80 or over with acute or convalescent COVID-19. The CDR3 runs from the conserved cysteine through the conserved F or W. A D gene is named only where the DNA matches it firmly. Only part of the rows carry a size: once, few, many, or a class if the clone is expanded.

D	V	J	size	DNA	CDR3
TRBD1	TRBV28	TRBJ1-3	.	TGTGCCAGCAGTTCACCGGGACAGGACTCTGGAAACACCATATATTTT	CASSSPGQDSGNTIYF
.	TRBV28	TRBJ2-7	once	TGTGCCAGCAGTTTTCGGTCCTACGAGCAGTACTTC	CASSFRSYEQYF
TRBD1	TRBV30	TRBJ2-2	few	TGTGCCTGGGACGGGACAGGGGGTTTCACCGGGGAGCTGTTTTTT	CAWDGTGGFTGELFF
TRBD2	TRBV18	TRBJ2-2	.	TGTGCCAGCTCACCCAATATAGCGGGAGGGCCGAACACCGGGGAGCTGTTTTTT	CASSPNIAGGPNTGELFF
TRBD1	TRBV6-5	TRBJ1-1	.	TGTGCCAGCAGGCCACAGGGGGCAATCAACACTGAAGCTTTCTTT	CASRPQGAINTEAFF
.	TRBV15	TRBJ1-4	.	TGTGCCACCAGCAGAGGCCACGGTCGGGGGGAAAAACTGTTTTTT	CATSRGHGRGEKLFF
.	TRBV5-5	TRBJ2-2	.	TGTGCCAGCAGCTCTAATACTTGGGGGGAGCTGTTTTTT	CASSSNTWGELFF
.	TRBV7-9	TRBJ1-4	.	TGTGCCAGCAGCTCGCCGCGACAACTTAATGAAAAACTGTTTTTT	CASSSPRQLNEKLFF
.	TRBV18	TRBJ2-2	.	TGTGCCAGCTCACCAGGACTGACGGGCACCGGGGAGCTGTTTTTT	CASSPGLTGTGELFF
.	TRBV11-3	TRBJ2-7	.	TGTGCCAGCAGCTTAGAGGGGGGCTCCTACGAGCAGTACTTC	CASSLEGGSYEQYF
TRBD1	TRBV7-3	TRBJ1-1	.	TGTGCCAGCAGCTCGACAGGGGGGGACACTGAAGCTTTCTTT	CASSSTGGDTEAFF
.	TRBV7-9	TRBJ1-3	.	TGTGCCAGCAGCGCAGGGGGAAACACCATATATTTT	CASSAGGNTIYF
TRBD2	TRBV4-2	TRBJ2-7	few	TGTGCCAGCAGCCAAGACGCCTTTGGGCCTAGCGGCTTTTCCTACGAGCAGTACTTC	CASSQDAFGPSGFSYEQYF
.	TRBV15	TRBJ2-7	.	TGTGCCACCAGCAGAGGGGGCCAGGGGCTTACCTACGAGCAGTACTTC	CATSRGGQGLTYEQYF
TRBD1	TRBV11-1	TRBJ2-7	once	TGTGCCAGCAGCATTCGGACAGGGTGGGGAAACGAGCAGTACTTC	CASSIRTGWGNEQYF